Below, 20 T cell receptor beta chains from the same sample are listed, as sequenced in a study of cytomegalovirus exposure and HLA in healthy donors. PCR employed 60 Vbeta and 13 Jbeta primers. Data came from immunoSEQ multiplex PCR; TCRdb stores just in-frame clones and leaves some out. The sample holds roughly 190,000 clones, over 60% seen once. Sequencing was performed on PBMCs. These receptors were collected from a middle-aged woman in good health and CMV-seronegative.

The genes are TRBV7-2 and TRBJ1-2; D not resolved. The CDR3 is made up of 15 amino acids. The V end was cut by 5 bases, the J end by 6 bases, with 19 bases between. Germline V gene sequence: CDR1 SGHTA, CDR2 FQGNSA. The CDR3 sequence is CASSPDSYTLDGYTF. In nucleotides, the CDR3 is TGTGCCAGCAGCCCGGACTCGTACACTCTGGATGGCTACACCTTC.

This chain connects TRBV9 to TRBJ2-2; tentative D call: TRBD2 (5 bases). Germline CDR1 SGDLS, CDR2 YYNGEE. V shed 0 bases and J shed 5 bases, with 8 bases lying between them. There are 14 residues in the CDR3. The CDR3 protein is CASSVVRGTGELFF. DNA for the CDR3: TGTGCCAGCAGCGTAGTCAGAGGGACCGGGGAGCTGTTTTTT.

This clone was picked up a small number of times. This chain connects TRBV5-1 to TRBJ2-1; TRBD1 aligns across 7 bases. Germline CDR1 is SGHRS and CDR2 is YFSETQ. Germline trimming cut 4 bases from V and 8 bases from J; bases unmatched to any gene: 9. CDR3 length: 14 amino acids. CDR3 amino acids: CASSKIQGRDEQFF. The CDR3 DNA reads TGCGCCAGCAGCAAGATACAGGGGCGGGATGAGCAGTTCTTC.

This chain uses TRBV7-2 with TRBJ2-7, with D perhaps matching TRBD2 (6 bases). V was shortened by 1 base and J by 4 bases, with 14 bases between the two germline ends. The length of the CDR3 is 15 residues. Per the germline V gene, CDR1 is SGHTA and CDR2 is FQGNSA. The chain's CDR3 is CASSLVSGTPYEQYF. CDR3 DNA: TGTGCCAGCAGCTTAGTCTCCGGGACTCCGTACGAGCAGTACTTC.

The V and J genes are TRBV10-3 and TRBJ2-1; possible D gene TRBD2, 6 bases. Trimming took 6 bases from V and 8 from J, leaving 8 bases between them. From germline, CDR1 is ENHRY and CDR2 SYGVKD. The CDR3 spans 11 residues. CDR3 DNA: TGTGCCATCAGCCCGGGAGATGAGCAGTTCTTC. It yields the protein CAISPGDEQFF.

V and J are TRBV6-1 and TRBJ1-2; D uncertain. This CDR3 has 14 amino acids. Germline V gene data show CDR1 as MNHNS and CDR2 as SASEGT. The ends were cut back, 11 bases at V and 0 bases at J, with 16 bases in the middle. CDR3 in DNA: TGTGCCGCGGGGTTGGGAACAGCTAACTATGGCTACACCTTC. Encoded protein: CAAGLGTANYGYTF.

V usage is TRBV29-1 and J usage is TRBJ1-4; TRBD1 is a possible D gene (5 bases). There are 13 residues in the CDR3. Germline V gives CDR1 SQVTM, CDR2 ANQGSEA. V lost 3 bases to trimming and J lost 10 bases, with 15 bases between them. The CDR3 loop is CSVERQGGTKLFF. The CDR3 DNA reads TGCAGCGTTGAGAGGCAGGGAGGGACAAAACTGTTTTTT.

V gene TRBV7-3 combines with J gene TRBJ2-2, with 13 bases that match TRBD2. The V and J ends lost 5 bases and 3 bases, in that order; junction bases with no gene match: 6. In germline, CDR1 is SGHTA, CDR2 FQGTGA. The CDR3 totals 17 residues. The CDR3 coding sequence is TGTGCCAGCAGCGCCACTAGCGGGAGGGTTCACACCGGGGAGCTGTTTTTT. Translation gives CASSATSGRVHTGELFF.

The chain has TRBV18 and TRBJ2-7; 7 nucleotides agree with TRBD2. The CDR3 is made up of 15 amino acids. The germline gives CDR1 KGHSH, CDR2 LQKENI. The V segment lost 3 bases and the J segment 0 bases; nucleotides outside the gene matches: 5. CDR3 nucleotide sequence: TGTGCCAGCTCACCGGGGGGGGACGGCTCCTACGAGCAGTACGTC. This sequence encodes CASSPGGDGSYEQYV.

The chain is built from TRBV19 and TRBJ1-5, with D hard to call. V was cut by 2 bases and J by 6 bases, with 8 bases left in between. CDR1 LNHDA and CDR2 SQIVND come from the germline V gene (reference sequence). The CDR3 spans 13 residues. CDR3 protein: CASSIPGSQPQHF. The CDR3 coding sequence is TGTGCCAGTAGTATACCCGGGAGTCAGCCCCAGCATTTT.

The genes are TRBV4-3 and TRBJ2-1; TRBD2 matches 13 bases. From germline, CDR1 is LGHNA and CDR2 YSLEER. V shed 0 bases and J 7 bases; nucleotides not matched to a gene: 12. CDR3 length: 19 residues. CDR3 region: CASSQEVTSGRAGSNEQFF. The CDR3 region has the DNA TGCGCCAGCAGCCAAGAAGTCACTAGCGGGAGGGCCGGGTCGAATGAGCAGTTCTTC.

This chain uses TRBV4-1 with TRBJ1-5; the D gene is possibly TRBD1 (5 bases). Per germline, CDR1 MGHRA and CDR2 YSYEKL. V gave up 0 bases and J gave up 5 bases, with 11 bases separating them. The CDR3 loop spans 15 amino acids. The CDR3 sequence: CASSQEGVGDQPQHF. The CDR3 DNA follows: TGCGCCAGCAGCCAAGAGGGTGTAGGGGATCAGCCCCAGCATTTT.

The chain uses TRBV6-5 and TRBJ2-7; D is possibly TRBD1 (6 bases). Germline-derived CDR1 and CDR2 are MNHEY and SVGAGI. Trimming removed 8 bases from V and 2 bases from J, with 13 bases in between. The length of the CDR3 is 13 residues. In DNA form, the CDR3 reads TGTGCCAGCTCGATTGACAGGACCTACGAGCAGTACTTC. It specifies CASSIDRTYEQYF.

The DNA for the CDR3 is TGTGCCAGCACAAGGGGGCAAAACACAGATACGCAGTATTTT. This codes for CASTRGQNTDTQYF. This chain connects TRBV6-1 to TRBJ2-3; 7 bases map to TRBD1. Germline trimming cut 7 bases from V and 2 bases from J; bases unmatched to any gene: 6. The length of the CDR3 is 14 residues. Germline V gene lookup returns CDR1 MNHNS and CDR2 SASEGT.

This sequence joins TRBV6-1 and TRBJ2-7, with TRBD1 identical over 7 bases. CDR3 length: 15 residues. V lost 6 bases to trimming and J lost 4 bases; unmatched junction nucleotides: 12. The germline CDR1 and CDR2 sequences are MNHNS and SASEGT. Here the CDR3 DNA reads TGTGCCAGCAGGGGTGACAGGGTCACGATGTACGAGCAGTACTTC. Translating it yields CASRGDRVTMYEQYF.

DNA for the CDR3: TGTGCCACCCTACGGCCCGGGGGCACCGGGGAGCTGTTTTTT. It yields the protein CATLRPGGTGELFF. V gene TRBV25-1 combines with J gene TRBJ2-2, with D possibly being TRBD2 (6 bases). V lost 10 bases, J lost 4 bases, and 16 bases lay in between. The CDR3 totals 14 residues. Germline values: CDR1 MGHDK, CDR2 SYGVNS.

The genes are TRBV7-6 and TRBJ2-2, with D perhaps TRBD2 (6 bases). V lost 5 bases, J lost 4 bases, and 14 bases lay in between. The V gene's germline CDR1 is SGHVS and CDR2 FNYEAQ. CDR3 length: 15 amino acids. Written as DNA, the CDR3 is TGTGCCAGCAGCCCAGGACTGGAGGGCACCGGGGAGCTGTTTTTT. It codes for CASSPGLEGTGELFF.

The rearrangement uses TRBV5-1 and TRBJ1-1, with TRBD1 as a possible D gene (6 bases). The CDR3 is made up of 14 amino acids. Germline V lookup: CDR1 SGHRS, CDR2 YFSETQ. The V and J ends lost 0 bases and 10 bases respectively, with 16 bases between them. CDR3 loop: CASSLEGVNPTAFF. DNA for the CDR3: TGCGCCAGCAGCTTGGAGGGGGTGAACCCCACAGCTTTCTTT.

The rearrangement links TRBV5-4 to TRBJ1-5; perhaps TRBD1 as D (5 bases). V was pared by 4 bases and J by 0 bases, with 17 bases between. Looked up from germline, CDR1 is SGHNT and CDR2 is YYREEE (reference sequence). The CDR3 contains 17 residues. The CDR3 DNA reads TGTGCCAGCAGCAGTGCAGGGTTGCTGTATAGCAATCAGCCCCAGCATTTT. Translated, it gives CASSSAGLLYSNQPQHF.

This clone was seen just once. This chain joins TRBV14 and TRBJ2-1; TRBD1 aligns across 12 bases. Per the germline V gene, CDR1 is SGHDN and CDR2 is FVKESK. V lost 4 bases, J lost 7 bases, and 5 bases stayed unmatched. CDR3 length: 15 residues. The CDR3 is CASSLGQGARNEQFF. In DNA form, the CDR3 reads TGTGCCAGCAGCCTGGGACAGGGGGCGCGGAATGAGCAGTTCTTC.